These T cell receptor beta chains were read from a single sample in a study of CD8 T cells in Susac syndrome. TCRdb re-called the immunoSEQ multiplex PCR reads through MiXCR, storing one row per CDR3 protein. The sample consists of 130,000 to 150,000 distinct CDR3 sequences, approximately 94% of them appearing once. The sample comprised CD4+ T cells from PBMCs. All receptors come from a human donor with Susac syndrome. Both conserved end residues are part of each CDR3. Fields, in order: clone size, D gene, J gene, V gene, CDR3 DNA, CDR3 protein. D genes are given only for firm matches. Expanded clones are given a class, and other clones once, few, many or no size at all.

>NA|NA|TRBJ2-7|TRBV4-2
TGTGCCAGCTCTACCTCCTCCTACGAGCAGTACTTC
CASSTSSYEQYF
>NA|NA|TRBJ1-1|TRBV2
TGTGCCAGCAGAAAAGAGCTGAACACTGAAGCTTTCTTT
CASRKELNTEAFF
>NA|NA|TRBJ2-3|TRBV11-3
TGTGCCAGCAGCTCACGGTTATCAGATACGCAGTATTTT
CASSSRLSDTQYF
>NA|TRBD1|TRBJ1-2|TRBV20-1
TGCAGTGCTGGCCGGGACAGGGATGGCTACACCTTC
CSAGRDRDGYTF
>NA|NA|TRBJ2-3|TRBV28
TGTGCCAGCAGCCCCCCGGCGGGATTCACAGATACGCAGTATTTT
CASSPPAGFTDTQYF
>NA|NA|TRBJ2-7|TRBV20-1
TGCAGTGCTAGAGATCGCAGGTGGCAGGGTTGGGACCCCTACGAGCAGTACTTC
CSARDRRWQGWDPYEQYF
>NA|NA|TRBJ2-3|TRBV7-3
TGTGCCAGCAGCCCTTCCAGAGTCGGGACAGATACGCAGTATTTT
CASSPSRVGTDTQYF
>NA|NA|TRBJ2-4|TRBV28
TGTGCCAGCAGTGGCCCCAGGATGTACTTC
CASSGPRMYF
>NA|NA|TRBJ1-2|TRBV9
TGTGCCAGCAGCGTAGAGGGTGGGCCACCTGGTTTGACCTTC
CASSVEGGPPGLTF
>NA|NA|TRBJ1-1|TRBV7-9
TGTGCCAGCAGCTTTTGGCAGAGATACACTGAAGCTTTCTTT
CASSFWQRYTEAFF
>NA|NA|TRBJ2-1|TRBV3-1
TGTGCCAGCAGCCACGACAGGTGGTACAATGAGCAGTTCTTC
CASSHDRWYNEQFF
>NA|TRBD2|TRBJ2-4|TRBV4-2
TGTGCCAGCAGCCACCTGACTAGCGGGAGCTCAGCCAAAAACATTCAGTACTTC
CASSHLTSGSSAKNIQYF
>NA|NA|TRBJ1-5|TRBV4-2
TGTGCCAGCAGCCAAGATAGTACCATTAGTCAGCCCCAGCATTTT
CASSQDSTISQPQHF
>NA|NA|TRBJ2-1|TRBV27
TGTGCCAGCAGTTCGACAAATGAGCAGTTCTTC
CASSSTNEQFF
>NA|TRBD1|TRBJ2-2|TRBV9
TGTGCCAGCAGAACACAGGGGACCGTGGAGCTGTTTTTT
CASRTQGTVELFF
>NA|TRBD2|TRBJ2-7|TRBV19
TGTGCCAGTAGTATGGGCACTAGCGGGAGTGTCTACGAGCAGTACTTC
CASSMGTSGSVYEQYF
>NA|NA|TRBJ2-7|TRBV2
TGTGCCAGCAAGGGGGGCCACTACGAGCAGTACTTC
CASKGGHYEQYF
>NA|NA|TRBJ1-1|TRBV29-1
TGCAGCGTTGTACTCCGGCTCGGAGATGAAGCTTTCTTT
CSVVLRLGDEAFF
>once|NA|TRBJ2-5|TRBV3-1
TGTGCCAGCAGCCAAGGTTCCAGCGTACAAGAGACCCAGTACTTC
CASSQGSSVQETQYF
>NA|TRBD2|TRBJ2-1|TRBV5-1
TGCGCCAGCAGCTTGGTAGCGGGGGGGCTATACAATGAGCAGTTCTTC
CASSLVAGGLYNEQFF
>NA|NA|TRBJ2-5|TRBV5-6
TGTGCCAGCAGCTTCCGGGGCCAAGAGACCCAGTACTTC
CASSFRGQETQYF
>NA|NA|TRBJ2-1|TRBV20-1
TGCAGTGCCCTAGCGACCAGCTCCTACAATGAGCAGTTCTTC
CSALATSSYNEQFF
>NA|NA|TRBJ1-3|TRBV23-1
TGCGCCAGCAGCAGATGGGGGCTCGGAAACACCATATATTTT
CASSRWGLGNTIYF
>NA|NA|TRBJ1-1|TRBV3-1
TGTGCCAGCAGCCCGCGCCAGGTCGGTGAAGCTTTCTTT
CASSPRQVGEAFF
>NA|TRBD1|TRBJ1-2|TRBV29-1
TGCAGCGTTGAAACCCCTCCGGGACAGGGGACTGGCTACACCTTC
CSVETPPGQGTGYTF
>NA|NA|TRBJ2-5|TRBV14
TGTGCCAGCAGCCGGGGAATATTGAAAGAGACCCAGTACTTC
CASSRGILKETQYF
>NA|TRBD2|TRBJ2-1|TRBV20-1
TGCAGTGCTAGCTCCATAGCGGGGGCCTCATACAATGAGCAGTTCTTC
CSASSIAGASYNEQFF
>NA|NA|TRBJ1-2|TRBV29-1
TGCAGCGTTAAACCGACGACAGCCGAAGGCTATGGCTACACCTTC
CSVKPTTAEGYGYTF
>once|NA|TRBJ1-1|TRBV23-1
TGCGCCAGCAGTCAATCAGAGGGTTTGAACACTGAAGCTTTCTTT
CASSQSEGLNTEAFF
>NA|NA|TRBJ2-1|TRBV29-1
TGCAGCGCCCGGCGGGGGGACAGTTCCTACAATGAGCAGTTCTTC
CSARRGDSSYNEQFF
>NA|NA|TRBJ2-4|TRBV5-1
TGCGCCAGCAGCTTGGCCCCTACAGGAGCCAAAAACATTCAGTACTTC
CASSLAPTGAKNIQYF
>NA|NA|TRBJ2-2|TRBV11-2
TGTGCCAGCAGCTCCGTTAAAAACACCGGGGAGCTGTTTTTT
CASSSVKNTGELFF